This T cell receptor (beta chain) was observed in a study of blood T cell repertoires in COVID-19. The protocol was immunoSEQ multiplex PCR, while the TCRdb copy is restricted to in-frame clones and leaves out a portion. This table has around 130,000 clones, approximately 80% appearing once. The CDR3 totals 15 residues. V lost 4 bases and J 2 bases, leaving 16 bases between the germline ends. Germline V gene lookup returns CDR1 SGHDT and CDR2 YYEEEE. Sequenced sample: peripheral blood. The rearrangement uses TRBV5-6 and TRBJ2-7; a possible D gene is TRBD2 (9 bases). The receptor's source is a man aged 45 to 65 with acute or convalescent COVID-19. The DNA of the CDR3 is TGTGCCAGCAGCGGCGGGGGGGACAGGACCTACGAGCAGTACTTC. This codes for CASSGGGDRTYEQYF.